The sequence of this T cell receptor beta chain was determined in a study of control samples from healthy donors and cancer patients. The method was immunoSEQ multiplex PCR; TCRdb's version includes in-frame clones alone and lacks a portion of them. Of 110,000 or so clones in the sample, about nine tenths were seen once. Germline V gene lookup returns CDR1 GTSNPN and CDR2 SVGIG (reference sequence). Trimming took off 4 bases at V and 2 bases at J, with 9 bases between the two ends. The CDR3 is made up of 14 amino acids. The material sequenced was blood. This receptor was obtained from a human donor in good health. The donor label of this sample is uncertain. This chain connects TRBV30 to TRBJ2-6; a weak D match, TRBD1 (6 bases). As DNA, the CDR3 is TGTGCCTGGACGACAGGTCCTGGGGCCAACGTCCTGACTTTC. Translated: CAWTTGPGANVLTF. Based on the CDR3 plus reference TRBV30 and TRBJ2-6, the full variable domain is SQTIHQWPATLVQPVGSPLSLECTVEGTSNPNLYWYRQAAGRGLQLLFYSVGIGQISSEVPQNLSASRPQDRQFILSSKKLLLSDSGFYLCAWTTGPGANVLTFGAGSRLTVL.